This T cell receptor beta chain was observed in a study of CD8+ T cells in alopecia areata. Treatment described: oral pan-JAK inhibitor, 5-10 mg twice daily. Following extraction, RNA underwent reverse transcription to cDNA, which served as the sequencing template. Method: immunoSEQ multiplex PCR; TCRdb's copy keeps in-frame clones and lacks some. The sample yields approximately 180,000 clones, less than 70% seen once. In germline, CDR1 is LGHNT, CDR2 FRNRAP. The CDR3 is 12 amino acids. V lost 8 bases and J lost 4, with 11 bases in between. This clone was seen a single time. The clonotype was recovered from a human donor with alopecia areata. The specimen was CD4+ T cells sorted from blood, collected between weeks 49 and 50, from a patient treated with tofacitinib. This rearrangement joins TRBV12-5 to TRBJ2-5; D is tentatively TRBD1 or TRBD2 (5 bases each). CDR3 region: CASRDQSETQYF. The CDR3 bases are TGTGCTAGTCGGGACCAGTCAGAGACCCAGTACTTC.